The entry that follows covers one T cell receptor (beta chain) sequence. A single record per CDR3 protein comes from TCRdb applying MiXCR to the RT-PCR reads. The data contain more than 600,000 distinct CDR3 sequences, 13% to 15% of them singletons. The CDR3 sequence is 16 residues long. Germline loops: CDR1 SGHTA, CDR2 FQGNSA. The ends were cut back, 1 base at V and 6 bases at J, with 18 bases in the middle. The TCR comes from a female donor in good health, serving as a healthy control. The chain combines TRBV7-2 with TRBJ1-2, with a weak D call TRBD1 (6 bases). Material: memory CD4+ T cells from blood. The CDR3 region is CASSLGGPLRGNGYTF. The CDR3 DNA is TGTGCCAGCAGCTTAGGAGGACCGCTCAGGGGAAATGGCTACACCTTC.